A single sample is the source of the 9 T cell receptor beta chains below, sequenced in a study of blood T cell repertoires in COVID-19. Data came from immunoSEQ multiplex PCR; TCRdb stores just in-frame clones and leaves some out. The sample consists of about 160,000 clones, about 90% of them appearing once. The sample consisted of peripheral blood. These receptors originate from a man between 60 and 75 years old with acute or convalescent COVID-19.

This chain links TRBV15 with TRBJ1-4; weak D call: TRBD1 (6 bases). CDR1 and CDR2 from the germline V gene are LNHNV and YYDKDF (reference sequence). The CDR3 consists of 15 residues. Trimming took 1 base from V and 7 from J, leaving 13 bases between them. The CDR3 bases are TGTGCCACCAGCAGAGGAATTGGGGGCGGTGAAAAACTGTTTTTT. Its protein is CATSRGIGGGEKLFF.

The sample holds a few counts of this clone. V is TRBV5-6 and J is TRBJ1-2; the D is unclear. V was pared by 4 bases and J by 2 bases, with 9 bases between. The germline V gene has CDR1 SGHDT and CDR2 YYEEEE. The CDR3 has 13 amino acids. The CDR3 DNA reads as TGTGCCAGCAGCAGCGGGATAAACTATGGCTACACCTTC. This sequence encodes CASSSGINYGYTF.

The V and J genes are TRBV21-1 and TRBJ2-7; the DNA was not used to check the table's D call, TRBD1. TRBV21-1 is classified as a pseudogene. There are 16 residues in the CDR3. The CDR3 protein is CASSDLDRGPSYEQYF. DNA for the CDR3: TGTGCCAGCAGCGATTTGGACAGGGGGCCCTCCTACGAGCAGTACTTC.

The V call is TRBV9, the J call TRBJ1-2, with 7 bases that match TRBD1. The germline gives CDR1 SGDLS, CDR2 YYNGEE. The J segment lost 2 bases and the V segment lost 0 bases, leaving 7 bases of the junction unmatched. This CDR3 has 16 amino acids. This chain's CDR3 is CASSVGDSLINYGYTF. CDR3 bases: TGTGCCAGCAGCGTAGGGGACAGCCTCATCAACTATGGCTACACCTTC.

This clone has more than one count but fewer than ten. This sequence joins TRBV11-2 and TRBJ2-2; D is undetermined. Between the trimmed V and J ends, which lost 1 base and 2 bases, there was a span of 5 bases. Germline CDR1 is SGHAT and CDR2 is FQNNGV. There are 14 residues in the CDR3. For the CDR3, the DNA is TGTGCCAGCAGCTTAGCCTACAACACCGGGGAGCTGTTTTTT. Its translation: CASSLAYNTGELFF.

The chain combines TRBV7-8 with TRBJ2-7; D remains ambiguous. V lost 4 bases and J lost 7, with 17 bases in between. Germline values: CDR1 SGHVS, CDR2 FQNEAQ. The CDR3 consists of 14 residues. In DNA form, the CDR3 reads TGTGCCAGCAGCTCAAAAGACCCTGAGGAGGAGCAGTACTTC. Protein: CASSSKDPEEEQYF. Drawing the rest from reference TRBV7-8 and TRBJ2-7, the complete variable domain is GAGVSQSPRYKVAKRGQDVALRCDPISGHVSLFWYQQALGQGPEFLTYFQNEAQLDKSGLPSDRFFAERPEGSVSTLKIQRTQQEDSAVYLCASSSKDPEEEQYFGPGTRLTVT.

The chain combines TRBV6-5 with TRBJ1-3; 7 positions match TRBD1. Trimming at V came to 5 bases and at J to 4 bases, leaving 2 bases not matched to a gene. Germline loops: CDR1 MNHEY, CDR2 SVGAGI. CDR3 length: 13 residues. The CDR3 sequence: CASSLQGGNTIYF. CDR3 DNA: TGTGCCAGCAGTCTACAGGGGGGAAACACCATATATTTT.

This rearrangement joins TRBV27 to TRBJ2-3, with no clear D. Trimming left V 2 bases short and J 3 bases short, with 9 bases between. Germline values: CDR1 MNHEY, CDR2 SMNVEV (reference sequence). The CDR3 covers 14 residues. CDR3 amino acids: CASSLGWATDTQYF. The CDR3, as DNA: TGTGCCAGCAGTTTAGGGTGGGCGACAGATACGCAGTATTTT.

V usage is TRBV5-1 and J usage is TRBJ2-7; tentatively, D is TRBD2 (6 bases). V was trimmed by 5 bases and J by 0 bases, leaving 12 bases between them. This CDR3 is built from 14 residues. Germline lookup yields CDR1 SGHRS and CDR2 YFSETQ. CDR3: CASRRKEGSYEQYF. The CDR3 bases are TGCGCCAGCAGGAGGAAGGAGGGCTCCTACGAGCAGTACTTC.